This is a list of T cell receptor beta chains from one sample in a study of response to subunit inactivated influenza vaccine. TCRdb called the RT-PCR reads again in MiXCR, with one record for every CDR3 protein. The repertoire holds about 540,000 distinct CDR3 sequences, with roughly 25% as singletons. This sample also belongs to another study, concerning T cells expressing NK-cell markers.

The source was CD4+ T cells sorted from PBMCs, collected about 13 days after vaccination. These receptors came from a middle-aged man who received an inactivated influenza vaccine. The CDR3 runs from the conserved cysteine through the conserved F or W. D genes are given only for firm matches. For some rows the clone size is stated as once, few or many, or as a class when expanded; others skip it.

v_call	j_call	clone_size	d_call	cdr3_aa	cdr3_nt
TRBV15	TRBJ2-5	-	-	CATSRDWGGVETQYF	TGTGCCACCAGCAGAGATTGGGGTGGGGTAGAGACCCAGTACTTC
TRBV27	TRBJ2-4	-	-	CASSFWDGILAKNIQYF	TGTGCCAGCAGTTTTTGGGACGGAATACTAGCCAAAAACATTCAGTACTTC
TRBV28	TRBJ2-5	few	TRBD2	CASRKPGTSGRETQYF	TGTGCCAGCAGAAAGCCCGGGACTAGCGGGAGAGAGACCCAGTACTTC
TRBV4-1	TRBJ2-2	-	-	CASSQGLGGARANTGELFF	TGCGCCAGCAGCCAAGGACTCGGCGGGGCGCGGGCGAACACCGGGGAGCTGTTTTTT
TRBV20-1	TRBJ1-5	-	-	CSARAPGGTQHF	TGCAGTGCTAGAGCCCCCGGGGGGACCCAGCATTTT
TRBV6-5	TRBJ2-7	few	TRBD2	CASSWGLADYEQYF	TGTGCCAGCAGTTGGGGACTAGCGGACTACGAGCAGTACTTC
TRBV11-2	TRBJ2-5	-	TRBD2	CASSLALLASGGRETQYF	TGTGCCAGCAGCTTAGCTCTTTTGGCTAGCGGCGGGAGGGAGACCCAGTACTTC
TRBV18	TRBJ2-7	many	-	CASSTELAYEQYF	TGTGCCAGCTCAACCGAGCTCGCCTACGAGCAGTACTTC
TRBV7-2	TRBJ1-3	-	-	CASSLRASSGNTIYF	TGTGCCAGCAGCTTACGTGCCAGCTCTGGAAACACCATATATTTT
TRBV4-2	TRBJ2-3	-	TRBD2	CASNPSGGDTDTQYF	TGTGCCAGCAACCCTAGCGGGGGGGACACAGATACGCAGTATTTT
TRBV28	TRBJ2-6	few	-	CASSSGTGVSGANVLTF	TGTGCCAGCAGTTCGGGGACGGGAGTCTCTGGGGCCAACGTCCTGACTTTC
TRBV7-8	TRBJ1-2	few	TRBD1	CASRREQGDYGYTF	TGTGCCAGCAGGAGGGAGCAGGGGGACTATGGCTACACCTTC
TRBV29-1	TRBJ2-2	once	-	CSVLDENTGELFF	TGCAGCGTTCTAGACGAGAACACCGGGGAGCTGTTTTTT
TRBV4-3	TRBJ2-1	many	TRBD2	CASSLGGGLSYNEQFF	TGCGCCAGCAGCCTCGGGGGGGGCCTATCCTACAATGAGCAGTTCTTC
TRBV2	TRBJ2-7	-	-	CASSGLGNTYEQYF	TGTGCCAGCAGTGGTTTAGGGAACACCTACGAGCAGTACTTC
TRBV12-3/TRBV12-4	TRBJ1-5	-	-	CASSFMGDSNQPQHF	TGTGCCAGCAGTTTCATGGGGGATAGCAATCAGCCCCAGCATTTT
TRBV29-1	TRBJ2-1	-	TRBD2	CSVGGTSGGRGEQFF	TGCAGCGTCGGTGGTACTAGCGGGGGACGAGGGGAGCAGTTCTTC
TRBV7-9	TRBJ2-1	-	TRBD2	CASSFTLAGGRIKQFF	TGTGCCAGCAGCTTCACTCTAGCGGGAGGGCGCATTAAGCAGTTCTTC
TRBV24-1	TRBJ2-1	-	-	CATSDGLFNEQFF	TGTGCCACCAGTGACGGACTCTTCAATGAGCAGTTCTTC
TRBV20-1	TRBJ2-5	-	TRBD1	CSARSGTGFLSQYF	TGCAGTGCTAGGTCCGGGACAGGATTTTTGTCCCAGTACTTC
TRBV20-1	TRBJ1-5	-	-	CSSGPGNQPQHF	TGCAGTTCGGGGCCGGGCAATCAGCCCCAGCATTTT
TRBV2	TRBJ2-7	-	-	CASSERASLSYEQYF	TGTGCCAGCAGTGAAAGGGCGTCTCTTTCCTACGAGCAGTACTTC
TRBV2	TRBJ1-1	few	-	CASSENGIQVTEAFF	TGTGCCAGCAGTGAAAACGGCATTCAGGTCACTGAAGCTTTCTTT
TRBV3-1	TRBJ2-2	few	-	CASSQVLGAFGELFF	TGTGCCAGCAGCCAAGTTCTCGGGGCATTCGGGGAGCTGTTTTTT
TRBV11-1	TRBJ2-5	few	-	CASSPHSGSQETQYF	TGTGCCAGCAGCCCCCATAGCGGCTCTCAAGAGACCCAGTACTTC
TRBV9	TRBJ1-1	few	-	CASSRASMNTEAFF	TGTGCCAGCAGCCGTGCCAGCATGAACACTGAAGCTTTCTTT
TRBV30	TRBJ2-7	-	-	CAWSPSGRWQYF	TGTGCCTGGAGTCCCTCAGGGCGCTGGCAGTACTTC
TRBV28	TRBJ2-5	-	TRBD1	CASSSGDRGWETQYF	TGTGCCAGCAGTAGTGGGGACAGGGGGTGGGAGACCCAGTACTTC
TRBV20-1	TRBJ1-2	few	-	CSARSPGGSYGYTF	TGCAGTGCTAGATCCCCGGGGGGAAGTTATGGCTACACCTTC
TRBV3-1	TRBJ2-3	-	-	CASSQERGTDTQYF	TGTGCCAGCAGCCAAGAGCGGGGCACAGATACGCAGTATTTT
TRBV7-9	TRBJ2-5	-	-	CASSPGHPQETQYF	TGTGCCAGCAGCCCCGGCCACCCCCAAGAGACCCAGTACTTC
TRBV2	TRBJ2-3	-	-	CASTQRGMTDTQYF	TGTGCCAGCACCCAAAGGGGCATGACAGATACGCAGTATTTT
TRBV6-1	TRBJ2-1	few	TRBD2	CASREGTSGTVGEQFF	TGTGCCAGCAGGGAGGGGACTAGCGGGACAGTCGGAGAGCAGTTCTTC
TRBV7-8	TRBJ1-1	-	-	CASSGRDLNTEAFF	TGTGCCAGCAGCGGCCGGGACCTTAACACTGAAGCTTTCTTT
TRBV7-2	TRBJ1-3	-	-	CASSGGGVGNTIYF	TGTGCCAGCAGCGGTGGGGGGGTTGGAAACACCATATATTTT
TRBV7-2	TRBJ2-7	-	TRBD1	CASSHTGTGGYEQYF	TGTGCCAGCAGCCATACCGGGACAGGGGGCTACGAGCAGTACTTC
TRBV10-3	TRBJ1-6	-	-	CAISGNEGRNSPLHF	TGTGCCATCAGCGGGAATGAGGGACGTAATTCACCCCTCCACTTT
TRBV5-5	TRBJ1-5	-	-	CASSLSANNQPQHF	TGTGCCAGCAGCTTGTCAGCTAATAATCAGCCCCAGCATTTT
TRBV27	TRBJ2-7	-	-	CASSERDGSYEQYF	TGTGCCAGCAGTGAACGGGACGGAAGCTACGAGCAGTACTTC
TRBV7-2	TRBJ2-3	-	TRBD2	CASSLQTLAGGTDTQYF	TGTGCCAGCAGCTTACAAACGCTAGCGGGTGGCACAGATACGCAGTATTTT
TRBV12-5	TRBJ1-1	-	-	CASGRSGYTEAFF	TGTGCTAGTGGACGGTCGGGGTACACTGAAGCTTTCTTT
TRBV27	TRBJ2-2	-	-	CASSSGQINTGELFF	TGTGCCAGCAGTTCTGGACAGATTAACACCGGGGAGCTGTTTTTT
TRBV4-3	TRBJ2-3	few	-	CASSQDGENTDTQYF	TGCGCCAGCAGCCAAGATGGAGAAAACACAGATACGCAGTATTTT
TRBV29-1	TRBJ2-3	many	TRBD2	CSVSSGVASSTDTQYF	TGCAGCGTCTCTAGCGGAGTTGCATCTAGCACAGATACGCAGTATTTT
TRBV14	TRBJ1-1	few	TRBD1	CASSRATGGTEAFF	TGTGCCAGCAGCCGAGCGACAGGGGGGACTGAAGCTTTCTTT
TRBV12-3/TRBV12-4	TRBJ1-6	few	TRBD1	CASSISPGQINSPLHF	TGTGCCAGCAGCATTTCTCCGGGACAGATTAATTCACCCCTCCACTTT
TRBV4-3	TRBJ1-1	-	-	CASSQTLPPGQVSMNTEAFF	TGCGCCAGCAGCCAAACTTTACCACCGGGACAAGTCTCAATGAACACTGAAGCTTTCTTT
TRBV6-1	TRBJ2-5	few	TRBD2	CASSGQGGETQYF	TGTGCCAGCAGTGGCCAGGGAGGGGAGACCCAGTACTTC
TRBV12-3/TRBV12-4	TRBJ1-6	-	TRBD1	CASRGQGESPLHF	TGTGCCAGCAGGGGACAGGGTGAATCACCCCTCCACTTT
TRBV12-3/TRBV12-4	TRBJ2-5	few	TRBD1	CASSLWDRKETQYF	TGTGCCAGCAGTCTATGGGACAGAAAAGAGACCCAGTACTTC
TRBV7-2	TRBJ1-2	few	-	CASSSPFTGHGYTF	TGTGCCAGCAGCTCCCCATTCACCGGGCATGGCTACACCTTC
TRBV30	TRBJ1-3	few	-	CAWGPGGNTIYF	TGTGCCTGGGGGCCGGGCGGAAACACCATATATTTT